This T cell receptor (beta chain) was identified during a study of shared clonotypes between healthy human individuals. Study-level information: The study drew on a couple of women and three men aged 18 to 49 as donors.

About this clone itself: The antigen remains unidentified. The same CDR3 also results from other DNA sequences found in this sample.

Profiling relied on immunoSEQ multiplex PCR, and the TCRdb table lists in-frame clones only, not all of them. In the table there are some 380,000 clones, around 96% of which are singletons. Pooled CD45RO+ cells and CCR7-negative CD45RA+ TemRA cells made up CD8 memory. Findings of the study overall: Shared clonotypes across all four donors exceeded non-shared ones in generation probability.

Per the germline V gene, CDR1 is SGHRS and CDR2 is YFSETQ. V was pared by 3 bases and J by 0 bases, with 5 bases of the junction left unmatched. The CDR3 extends over 16 amino acids. The material sequenced was memory CD8+ T cells sorted from blood. Sample subset: CD45RO+ cells pooled with CCR7-negative TemRA cells. This clonotype was obtained from a young man in good health. V usage is TRBV5-1 and J usage is TRBJ2-1; 8 nucleotides match TRBD2. CDR3 residues: CASSSTSGSSYNEQFF. The DNA for the CDR3 is TGCGCCAGCAGCTCAACTAGCGGAAGCTCCTACAATGAGCAGTTCTTC.